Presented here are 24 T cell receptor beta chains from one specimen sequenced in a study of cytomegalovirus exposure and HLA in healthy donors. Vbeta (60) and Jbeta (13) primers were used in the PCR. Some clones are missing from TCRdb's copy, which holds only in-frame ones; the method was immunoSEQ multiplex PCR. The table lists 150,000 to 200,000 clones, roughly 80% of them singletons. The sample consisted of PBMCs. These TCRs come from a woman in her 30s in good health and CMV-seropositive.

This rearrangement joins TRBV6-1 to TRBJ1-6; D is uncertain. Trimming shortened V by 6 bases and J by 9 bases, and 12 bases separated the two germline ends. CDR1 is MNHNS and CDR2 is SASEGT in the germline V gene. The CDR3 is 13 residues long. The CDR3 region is CASRTTGSSPLHF. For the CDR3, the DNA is TGTGCCAGCAGGACCACTGGGAGTTCACCCCTCCACTTT.

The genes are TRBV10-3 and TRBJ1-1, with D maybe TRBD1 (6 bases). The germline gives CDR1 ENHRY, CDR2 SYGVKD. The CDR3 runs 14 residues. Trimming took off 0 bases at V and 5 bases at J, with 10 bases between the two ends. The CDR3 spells CAISESTGTTEAFF. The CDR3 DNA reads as TGTGCCATCAGTGAGTCTACAGGGACGACTGAAGCTTTCTTT.

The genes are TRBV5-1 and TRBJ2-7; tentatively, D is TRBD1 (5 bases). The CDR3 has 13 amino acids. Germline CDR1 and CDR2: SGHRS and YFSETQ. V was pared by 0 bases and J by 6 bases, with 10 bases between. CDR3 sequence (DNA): TGCGCCAGCAGCTTGGATGGGGCTTCCGAGCAGTACTTC. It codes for CASSLDGASEQYF.

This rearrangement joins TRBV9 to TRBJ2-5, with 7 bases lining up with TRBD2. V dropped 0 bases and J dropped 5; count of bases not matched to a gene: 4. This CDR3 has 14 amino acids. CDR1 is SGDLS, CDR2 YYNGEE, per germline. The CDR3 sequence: CASSVGPGGETQYF. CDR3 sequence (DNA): TGTGCCAGCAGCGTAGGGCCCGGGGGGGAGACCCAGTACTTC. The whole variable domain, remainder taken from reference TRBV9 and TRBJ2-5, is DSGVTQTPKHLITATGQRVTLRCSPRSGDLSVYWYQQSLDQGLQFLIQYYNGEERAKGNILERFSAQQFPDLHSELNLSSLELGDSALYFCASSVGPGGETQYFGPGTRLLVL.

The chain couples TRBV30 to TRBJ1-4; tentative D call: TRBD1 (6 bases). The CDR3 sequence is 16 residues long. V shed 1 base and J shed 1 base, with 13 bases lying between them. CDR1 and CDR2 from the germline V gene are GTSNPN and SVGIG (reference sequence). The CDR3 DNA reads TGTGCCTGGAGTGGGCAGGGAGGGGGAACTAATGAAAAACTGTTTTTT. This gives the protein CAWSGQGGGTNEKLFF. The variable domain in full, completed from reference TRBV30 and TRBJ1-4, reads SQTIHQWPATLVQPVGSPLSLECTVEGTSNPNLYWYRQAAGRGLQLLFYSVGIGQISSEVPQNLSASRPQDRQFILSSKKLLLSDSGFYLCAWSGQGGGTNEKLFFGSGTQLSVL.

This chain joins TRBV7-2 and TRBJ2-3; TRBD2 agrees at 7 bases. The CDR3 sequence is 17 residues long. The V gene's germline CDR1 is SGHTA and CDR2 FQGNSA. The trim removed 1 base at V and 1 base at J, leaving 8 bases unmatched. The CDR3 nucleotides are TGTGCCAGCAGCTTAGTGGGGGGGGATTCGGGCACAGATACGCAGTATTTT. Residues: CASSLVGGDSGTDTQYF.

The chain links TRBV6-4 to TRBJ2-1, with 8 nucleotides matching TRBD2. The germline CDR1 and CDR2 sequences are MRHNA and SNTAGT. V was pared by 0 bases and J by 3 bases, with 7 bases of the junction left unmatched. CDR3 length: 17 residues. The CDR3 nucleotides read TGTGCCAGCAGTGACTCCGGGGGGGGAAGGGGCTACAATGAGCAGTTCTTC. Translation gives CASSDSGGGRGYNEQFF.

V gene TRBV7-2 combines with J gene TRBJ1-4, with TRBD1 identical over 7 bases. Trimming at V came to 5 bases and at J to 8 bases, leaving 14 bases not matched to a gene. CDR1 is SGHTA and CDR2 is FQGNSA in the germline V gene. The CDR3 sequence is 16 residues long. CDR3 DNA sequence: TGTGCCAGCAGCCTCGGTCCAAGGACAGGATCCGAAAAACTGTTTTTT. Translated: CASSLGPRTGSEKLFF.

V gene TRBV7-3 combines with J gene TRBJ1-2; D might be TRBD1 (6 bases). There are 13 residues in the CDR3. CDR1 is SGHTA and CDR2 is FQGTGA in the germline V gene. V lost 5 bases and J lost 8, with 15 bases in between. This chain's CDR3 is CASSPDRKSGYTF. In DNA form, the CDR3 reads TGTGCCAGCAGCCCTGACAGGAAGTCAGGCTACACCTTC.

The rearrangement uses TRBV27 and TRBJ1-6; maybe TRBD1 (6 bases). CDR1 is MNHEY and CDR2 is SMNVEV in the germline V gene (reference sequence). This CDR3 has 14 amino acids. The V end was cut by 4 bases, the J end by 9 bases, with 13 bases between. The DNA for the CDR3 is TGTGCCAGCAGTTGGGTGGGGGCTGGTTCACCCCTCCACTTT. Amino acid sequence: CASSWVGAGSPLHF.

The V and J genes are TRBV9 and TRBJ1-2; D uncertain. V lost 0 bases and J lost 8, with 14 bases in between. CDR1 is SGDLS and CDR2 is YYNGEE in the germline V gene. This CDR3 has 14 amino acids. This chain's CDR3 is CASSVALGSGGYTF. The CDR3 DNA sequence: TGTGCCAGCAGCGTAGCTTTAGGGTCGGGGGGCTACACCTTC. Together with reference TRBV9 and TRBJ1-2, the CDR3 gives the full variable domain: DSGVTQTPKHLITATGQRVTLRCSPRSGDLSVYWYQQSLDQGLQFLIQYYNGEERAKGNILERFSAQQFPDLHSELNLSSLELGDSALYFCASSVALGSGGYTFGSGTRLTVV.

The DNA of the CDR3 is TGTGCCAGCAGCGTAGGGGCAAACACTGAAGCTTTCTTT. As protein: CASSVGANTEAFF. The V and J genes are TRBV9 and TRBJ1-1; D gene uncertain. With 0 bases removed from V and 2 bases from J, the gap between germline ends came to 5 bases. This CDR3 comprises 13 residues. Germline V gene lookup returns CDR1 SGDLS and CDR2 YYNGEE.

DNA for the CDR3: TGTGCCAGCAGCGATACAGGGTCCAGGCCCTATAATTCACCCCTCCACTTT. Amino acids: CASSDTGSRPYNSPLHF. V usage is TRBV7-9 and J usage is TRBJ1-6; maybe TRBD1 (6 bases). The CDR3 runs 17 residues. The germline V gene encodes CDR1 SEHNR and CDR2 FQNEAQ (reference sequence). V was trimmed by 5 bases and J by 2 bases, leaving 16 bases between them.

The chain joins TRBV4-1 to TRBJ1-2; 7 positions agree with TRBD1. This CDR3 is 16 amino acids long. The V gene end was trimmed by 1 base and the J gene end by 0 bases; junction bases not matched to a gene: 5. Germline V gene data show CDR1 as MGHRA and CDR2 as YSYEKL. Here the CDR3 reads CASSQGRGGPNYGYTF. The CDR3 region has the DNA TGCGCCAGCAGCCAAGGTAGAGGGGGCCCTAACTATGGCTACACCTTC.

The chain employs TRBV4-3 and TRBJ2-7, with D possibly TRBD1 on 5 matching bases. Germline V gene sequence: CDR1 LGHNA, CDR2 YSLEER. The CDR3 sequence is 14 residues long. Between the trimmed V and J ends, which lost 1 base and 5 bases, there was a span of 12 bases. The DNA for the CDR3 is TGCGCCAGCAGCCAAGTGCAGGGAACGGACGAGCAGTACTTC. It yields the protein CASSQVQGTDEQYF.

CDR3 bases: TGTGCCAGCAGCCCCACAGGGGCGATCCTGAACACTGAAGCTTTCTTT. It yields the protein CASSPTGAILNTEAFF. The chain employs TRBV9 and TRBJ1-1; the match to TRBD1 covers 7 bases. J gave up 0 bases and V 4 bases, and 9 bases lay outside the gene matches. This CDR3 has 16 amino acids. Germline V gene data show CDR1 as SGDLS and CDR2 as YYNGEE. Full variable domain (outside the CDR3, taken from reference TRBV9 and TRBJ1-1): DSGVTQTPKHLITATGQRVTLRCSPRSGDLSVYWYQQSLDQGLQFLIQYYNGEERAKGNILERFSAQQFPDLHSELNLSSLELGDSALYFCASSPTGAILNTEAFFGQGTRLTVV.

The CDR3 DNA sequence: TGTGCCAGCAGCAACCAGGGCATAGAGACCCAGTACTTC. Protein sequence: CASSNQGIETQYF. The chain has TRBV7-2 and TRBJ2-5, with a weak D call TRBD1 (5 bases). Germline V lookup: CDR1 SGHTA, CDR2 FQGNSA. The V end lost 5 bases, the J end lost 4 bases, and 11 bases lay between the germline ends. This CDR3 region has 13 residues.

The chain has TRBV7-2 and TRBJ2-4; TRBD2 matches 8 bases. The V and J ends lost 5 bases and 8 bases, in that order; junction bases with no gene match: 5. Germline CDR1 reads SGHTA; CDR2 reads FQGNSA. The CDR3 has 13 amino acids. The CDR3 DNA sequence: TGTGCCAGCAGCGTCGGGAGGGCGGACATTCAGTACTTC. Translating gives CASSVGRADIQYF.

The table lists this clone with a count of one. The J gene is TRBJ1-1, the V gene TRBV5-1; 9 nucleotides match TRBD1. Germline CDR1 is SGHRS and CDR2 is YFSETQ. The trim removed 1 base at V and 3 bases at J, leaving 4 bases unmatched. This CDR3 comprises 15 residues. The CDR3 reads CASSLMGQGDTEAFF. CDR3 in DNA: TGCGCCAGCAGCTTGATGGGACAGGGAGACACTGAAGCTTTCTTT.

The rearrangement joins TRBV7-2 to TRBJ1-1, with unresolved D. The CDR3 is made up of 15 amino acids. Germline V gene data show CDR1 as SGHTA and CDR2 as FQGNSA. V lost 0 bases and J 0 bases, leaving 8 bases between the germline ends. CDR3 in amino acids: CASSLAGSVNTEAFF. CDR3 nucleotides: TGTGCCAGCAGCTTAGCGGGCAGTGTGAACACTGAAGCTTTCTTT.

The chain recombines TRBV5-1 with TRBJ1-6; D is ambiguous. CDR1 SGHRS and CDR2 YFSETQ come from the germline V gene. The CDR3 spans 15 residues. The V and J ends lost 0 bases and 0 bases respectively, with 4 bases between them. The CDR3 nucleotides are TGCGCCAGCAGCTTGGACAGCTCCTATAATTCACCCCTCCACTTT. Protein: CASSLDSSYNSPLHF.

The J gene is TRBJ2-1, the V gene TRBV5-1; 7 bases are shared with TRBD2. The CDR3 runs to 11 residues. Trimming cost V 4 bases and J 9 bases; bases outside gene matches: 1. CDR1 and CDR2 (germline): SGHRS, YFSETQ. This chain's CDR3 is CASSGEGEQFF. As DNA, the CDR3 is TGCGCCAGCAGCGGGGAGGGTGAGCAGTTCTTC.

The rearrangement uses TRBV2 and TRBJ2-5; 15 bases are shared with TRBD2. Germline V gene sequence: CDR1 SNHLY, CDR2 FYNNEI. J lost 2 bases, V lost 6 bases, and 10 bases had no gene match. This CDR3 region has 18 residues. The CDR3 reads CASRKGGTSGGQQETQYF. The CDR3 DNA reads TGTGCCAGCAGGAAAGGAGGGACTAGCGGGGGGCAGCAAGAGACCCAGTACTTC.

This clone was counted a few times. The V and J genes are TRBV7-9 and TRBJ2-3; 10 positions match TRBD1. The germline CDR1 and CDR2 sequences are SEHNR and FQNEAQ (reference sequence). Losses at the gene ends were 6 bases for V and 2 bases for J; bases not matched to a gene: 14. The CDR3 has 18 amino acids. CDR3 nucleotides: TGTGCCAGCAGAACCCTCCGGGGACAGGGGTATTACACAGATACGCAGTATTTT. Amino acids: CASRTLRGQGYYTDTQYF.